Listed here is a single T cell receptor beta chain. Per the germline V gene, CDR1 is LNHDA and CDR2 is SQIVND (reference sequence). The CDR3 runs 15 residues. V shed 4 bases and J 4 bases; nucleotides not matched to a gene: 5. The entry originates in a study of blood T cell repertoires in COVID-19. Study-level background: Italy, Spain and the United States were the sources of the convalescent and acute COVID-19 samples. The analysed material was cDNA or gDNA that came from T cells, B-cell-depleted T cells, or PBMCs.

The authors' processing: Reference gene primer amplification gave nucleated cell count estimates. The repertoire was sequenced with immunoSEQ multiplex PCR; TCRdb's copy has only in-frame clones and lacks some. Clonal size and the V and J genes are those of that table, whereas D and trimming came from the DNA. The sample lists about 26,000 clones; around 90% were seen once. What was sequenced was peripheral blood. This sequence was found in a human donor in a cohort sampled during active COVID-19. The chain links TRBV19 to TRBJ1-2, with TRBD1 matching over 11 bases. The CDR3 is CASSKDRGPFYGYTF. The CDR3 nucleotides are TGTGCCAGTAGTAAGGACAGGGGGCCCTTCTATGGCTACACCTTC. Combining the CDR3 with reference TRBV19 and TRBJ1-2 gives the whole variable domain DGGITQSPKYLFRKEGQNVTLSCEQNLNHDAMYWYRQDPGQGLRLIYYSQIVNDFQKGDIAEGYSVSREKKESFPLTVTSAQKNPTAFYLCASSKDRGPFYGYTFGSGTRLTVV.